This T cell receptor (beta chain) was observed in a study of blood T cell repertoires in COVID-19. In the study overall: Samples of COVID-19 (acute and convalescent) were obtained from the United States, Italy and Spain. From T cells, B-cell-depleted T cells, or PBMCs came the material, which was cDNA or gDNA.

Under the authors' procedure: Amplification with reference gene primers provided the estimates of nucleated cell counts. The method was immunoSEQ multiplex PCR; TCRdb's version includes in-frame clones alone and lacks a portion of them. From that table come the V and J calls and clone size; the DNA was used to work out D and trimming. The data contain hundreds of thousands of clones, about 89% of them singletons. From germline, CDR1 is SGDLS and CDR2 YYNGEE. The CDR3 contains 16 residues. The V gene end was trimmed by 0 bases and the J gene end by 9 bases; junction bases not matched to a gene: 8. The source material was peripheral blood. The chain links TRBV9 to TRBJ1-6, with 8 bases matching TRBD1. This receptor was identified in a woman aged 25 to 39 with acute or convalescent COVID-19. The CDR3 coding sequence is TGTGCCAGCAGCGTAGGGGACAGGCGGGTAGGTTCACCCCTCCACTTT. It is translated as CASSVGDRRVGSPLHF.